A single sample gave rise to the 15 T cell receptor beta chains below, sequenced in a study of control samples from healthy donors and cancer patients. Method: immunoSEQ multiplex PCR; TCRdb's copy keeps in-frame clones and lacks some. This table holds about 190,000 clones. Sequencing was done on a sample of blood. The receptors derive from a woman between 25 and 40 years old in good health.

The rearrangement joins TRBV28 to TRBJ2-2, with 8 nucleotides matching TRBD2. Trimming cost V 5 bases and J 5 bases; bases outside gene matches: 7. Germline assignment: CDR1 MDHEN and CDR2 SYDVKM. The CDR3 is made up of 15 amino acids. CDR3: CASSPPGLVTGELFF. In DNA, the CDR3 is TGTGCCAGCAGTCCCCCGGGACTAGTGACCGGGGAGCTGTTTTTT.

V gene TRBV5-6 combines with J gene TRBJ2-7, with D possibly called TRBD1 or TRBD2 (5 bases each). This CDR3 region has 14 residues. V was clipped by 7 bases and J by 2 bases, with 16 bases between them. CDR1 SGHDT and CDR2 YYEEEE come from the germline V gene. CDR3 sequence (DNA): TGTGCCAGCGGGGTGGGGGAATTCCCCTACGAGCAGTACTTC. Its protein product is CASGVGEFPYEQYF.

V usage is TRBV11-2 and J usage is TRBJ2-7; D gene ambiguous. The length of the CDR3 is 14 residues. V lost 3 bases and J 9 bases, leaving 18 bases between the germline ends. The germline gives CDR1 SGHAT, CDR2 FQNNGV. This CDR3 is CASSFVEPSDGQYF. CDR3 coding DNA: TGTGCCAGCAGCTTCGTGGAACCTTCGGACGGGCAGTACTTC.

The chain has TRBV9 and TRBJ2-3; 7 bases are a match to TRBD2. V lost 2 bases, J lost 1 base, and 4 bases stayed unmatched. Germline-derived CDR1 and CDR2 are SGDLS and YYNGEE. The length of the CDR3 is 15 residues. CDR3: CASSVGGSRTDTQYF. The DNA of the CDR3 is TGTGCCAGCAGCGTCGGGGGGTCCCGCACAGATACGCAGTATTTT.

The chain links TRBV6-5 to TRBJ2-5, with a tentative D call TRBD2 (6 bases). The CDR3 sequence is 11 residues long. From germline, CDR1 is MNHEY and CDR2 SVGAGI. V was shortened by 8 bases and J by 5 bases, with 9 bases between the two germline ends. CDR3 region: CASGGVETQYF. The CDR3 DNA sequence: TGTGCCAGCGGCGGGGTGGAGACCCAGTACTTC.

The chain links TRBV29-1 to TRBJ1-1, with D tentatively TRBD1 (5 bases). CDR1 is SQVTM and CDR2 is ANQGSEA in the germline V gene. The V end lost 3 bases, the J end lost 5 bases, and 16 bases lay between the germline ends. This CDR3 region has 14 residues. Here the CDR3 reads CSVEGAQGWTEAFF. The CDR3 DNA follows: TGCAGCGTTGAGGGTGCGCAGGGATGGACTGAAGCTTTCTTT.

The CDR3, as DNA: TGCGCCAGCAGGAGCAGGACAGGGCCCAATGAGCAGTTCTTC. This codes for CASRSRTGPNEQFF. This sequence joins TRBV4-1 and TRBJ2-1, with TRBD1 identical over 8 bases. Germline V lookup: CDR1 MGHRA, CDR2 YSYEKL. The CDR3 loop spans 14 amino acids. V shed 6 bases and J 6 bases; nucleotides not matched to a gene: 7.

This rearrangement joins TRBV7-9 to TRBJ2-7, with 7 positions matching TRBD1. CDR1 SEHNR and CDR2 FQNEAQ come from the germline V gene (reference sequence). V lost 5 bases and J lost 2; bases outside the gene matches: 9. This CDR3 comprises 15 residues. CDR3: CASSPGTVEAYEQYF. The CDR3 nucleotides are TGTGCCAGCAGCCCGGGGACAGTCGAAGCCTACGAGCAGTACTTC.

The chain uses TRBV19 and TRBJ1-1; no firm D call. CDR1 is LNHDA and CDR2 is SQIVND in the germline V gene (reference sequence). The CDR3 consists of 14 residues. V was trimmed by 7 bases and J by 2 bases, leaving 14 bases between them. For the CDR3, the DNA is TGTGCCAGTACAAAGGGTGCGGGAAACACTGAAGCTTTCTTT. This encodes CASTKGAGNTEAFF.

CDR3 DNA: TGTGCCAGCGCACTGCCGGGCCGCCGGGATACGCAGTATTTT. Translated: CASALPGRRDTQYF. This chain links TRBV28 with TRBJ2-3; the D is unclear. The ends were cut back, 8 bases at V and 6 bases at J, with 18 bases in the middle. Germline assignment: CDR1 MDHEN and CDR2 SYDVKM. This CDR3 is built from 14 residues. The variable domain in full, with the rest retrieved from reference TRBV28 and TRBJ2-3, is DVKVTQSSRYLVKRTGEKVFLECVQDMDHENMFWYRQDPGLGLRLIYFSYDVKMKEKGDIPEGYSVSREKKERFSLILESASTNQTSMYLCASALPGRRDTQYFGPGTRLTVL.

V gene TRBV3-1 (or the pseudogene TRBV3-2) combines with J gene TRBJ2-3; perhaps TRBD2 as D (6 bases). The germline CDR1 and CDR2 sequences are LGHDT and YNNKEL (reference sequence). The CDR3 is 14 amino acids. The V end lost 0 bases, the J end lost 3 bases, and 7 bases lay between the germline ends. The CDR3 bases are TGTGCCAGCAGCCAAGAGCGGGGTACAGATACGCAGTATTTT. This translates into CASSQERGTDTQYF.

The chain uses TRBV9 and TRBJ1-1; D unresolved. CDR3 length: 14 residues. The germline V and J ends were trimmed by 4 bases and 0 bases, with 10 bases remaining between them. CDR1 and CDR2 (germline): SGDLS, YYNGEE. This CDR3 is CASSPQTVNTEAFF. The CDR3 DNA reads TGTGCCAGCAGCCCCCAGACGGTGAACACTGAAGCTTTCTTT.

The V gene is TRBV28, the J gene TRBJ1-4; tentative D call: TRBD1 (5 bases). The V end was cut by 5 bases, the J end by 2 bases, with 15 bases between. CDR3 length equals 16 residues. From germline, CDR1 is MDHEN and CDR2 SYDVKM. CDR3: CASSPPSRGTNEKLFF. CDR3 sequence (DNA): TGTGCCAGCAGTCCCCCCTCCCGGGGGACTAATGAAAAACTGTTTTTT. The full variable domain, rest sourced from reference TRBV28 and TRBJ1-4, is DVKVTQSSRYLVKRTGEKVFLECVQDMDHENMFWYRQDPGLGLRLIYFSYDVKMKEKGDIPEGYSVSREKKERFSLILESASTNQTSMYLCASSPPSRGTNEKLFFGSGTQLSVL.

The chain employs TRBV7-9 and TRBJ1-1; the D is unclear. Germline values: CDR1 SEHNR, CDR2 FQNEAQ (reference sequence). The CDR3 length is 14 residues. The ends were cut back, 1 base at V and 2 bases at J, with 8 bases in the middle. The DNA for the CDR3 is TGTGCCAGCAGCTTAGTGTCGGTTAACACTGAAGCTTTCTTT. It translates to CASSLVSVNTEAFF.

The chain has TRBV5-1 and TRBJ1-4; no reliable D call. The CDR3 runs 13 residues. V gave up 3 bases and J gave up 5 bases, with 8 bases separating them. Looked up from germline, CDR1 is SGHRS and CDR2 is YFSETQ. CDR3 DNA: TGCGCCAGCAGCTCCGAAAGAAATGAAAAACTGTTTTTT. Amino acids: CASSSERNEKLFF. Full variable domain (rest looked up from reference TRBV5-1 and TRBJ1-4): KAGVTQTPRYLIKTRGQQVTLSCSPISGHRSVSWYQQTPGQGLQFLFEYFSETQRNKGNFPGRFSGRQFSNSRSEMNVSTLELGDSALYLCASSSERNEKLFFGSGTQLSVL.